This TCR beta chain was retrieved from a study of metastatic and nonmetastatic thyroid tumors. Study at large: Malignant and benign thyroid patients had repertoires compared in peripheral blood and tumor or nodule tissue.

TCRdb reprocessed the PCR reads using MiXCR. The top ten clones hold roughly 22% of a sample with about 34,000 clones, 35% of them seen once. CDR1 is GTSNPN, CDR2 SVGIG, per germline (reference sequence). V gave up 0 bases and J gave up 5 bases; unmatched junction bases: 4. The length of the CDR3 is 13 residues. There were no patients who had received any treatment before thyroid surgery. Sequencing input: tumor tissue. The sequence came from a female donor with papillary thyroid cancer or a benign thyroid nodule (not recorded which). Some clones in this sample may be carry-over from other donors' samples. V usage is TRBV30 and J usage is TRBJ2-7; 7 bases align to TRBD1. As DNA, the CDR3 is TGTGCCTGGAGTGTAGGGCAGGGGGACGAGCAGTACTTC. This codes for CAWSVGQGDEQYF.